The 8 T cell receptor beta chains listed next were all sequenced from one sample in a study of cytomegalovirus exposure and HLA in healthy donors. With 60 Vbeta and 13 Jbeta primers, the PCR was carried out. The table came from immunoSEQ multiplex PCR; TCRdb's copy has only in-frame clones and leaves some out. The repertoire shows some 80,000 clones; the top ten hold roughly 15%. Material for sequencing was PBMCs. The source is a man in his fifties in good health and CMV-seropositive.

The chain has TRBV29-1 and TRBJ1-4; possibly TRBD1 for D (5 bases). From germline, CDR1 is SQVTM and CDR2 ANQGSEA. Trimming pared 5 bases from V and 0 bases from J, leaving 10 bases between. This CDR3 is 14 amino acids long. CDR3 loop: CSVRGSATNEKLFF. The DNA for the CDR3 is TGCAGCGTTCGGGGGAGCGCAACTAATGAAAAACTGTTTTTT.

J is TRBJ1-1 and V is TRBV11-2, with 7 bases matching TRBD1. The CDR3 runs to 18 residues. V shed 5 bases, J shed 1 base, and the junction held 16 bases outside the gene matches. From germline, CDR1 is SGHAT and CDR2 FQNNGV. The CDR3: CASSALTGNAVWNTEAFF. The CDR3 coding sequence is TGTGCCAGCAGCGCCCTGACAGGGAACGCGGTGTGGAACACTGAAGCTTTCTTT.

J is TRBJ2-5 and V is TRBV10-3, with 7 bases identical to TRBD1. Germline V gene sequence: CDR1 ENHRY, CDR2 SYGVKD. V lost 2 bases, J lost 2 bases, and 8 bases stayed unmatched. The CDR3 is made up of 16 amino acids. CDR3 residues: CAISEPGQIQQETQYF. The CDR3 bases are TGTGCCATCAGTGAGCCGGGACAGATACAGCAAGAGACCCAGTACTTC.

The gene calls are TRBV10-2 and TRBJ2-1; TRBD1 matches 7 bases. Germline V gives CDR1 WSHSY, CDR2 SAAADI. This CDR3 comprises 17 residues. V trimming: 3 bases; J trimming: 2 bases; junction bases outside the gene matches: 10. The CDR3 reads CASSDTTGLLTYNEQFF. The CDR3, as DNA: TGCGCCAGCAGTGATACGACAGGGCTACTAACCTACAATGAGCAGTTCTTC.

V is TRBV28 and J is TRBJ2-5; 9 bases agree with TRBD1. Germline loops: CDR1 MDHEN, CDR2 SYDVKM. Unmatched junction bases numbered 5, after V lost 4 bases and J lost 5 bases. The CDR3 covers 14 residues. The CDR3 DNA reads as TGTGCCAGCAGTTACAGGGGGCGCAGGGAGACCCAGTACTTC. Translated, it gives CASSYRGRRETQYF.

The V gene is TRBV7-9, the J gene TRBJ1-4; 8 nucleotides align to TRBD1. This CDR3 comprises 15 residues. Germline CDR1 is SEHNR and CDR2 is FQNEAQ (reference sequence). Trimming removed 2 bases from V and 8 bases from J; junction bases left unmatched: 7. DNA of the CDR3: TGTGCCAGCAGCTTACAAGGACAGGGAGGGGAAAAACTGTTTTTT. It is translated as CASSLQGQGGEKLFF.

The rearrangement uses TRBV2 and TRBJ2-7, with 11 bases that match TRBD1. CDR1 and CDR2 (germline): SNHLY, FYNNEI. After removal of 8 bases from V and 5 bases from J, the junction contained 8 bases not matched to a gene. CDR3 length: 14 residues. CDR3 in DNA: TGTGCCAGCGGCCCGGGACAGGGGGTTAACGAGCAGTACGTC. Protein product: CASGPGQGVNEQYV.

This chain joins TRBV5-1 and TRBJ2-2, with 7 bases fitting TRBD1. The germline CDR1 and CDR2 sequences are SGHRS and YFSETQ. Trimming cost V 0 bases and J 3 bases; bases outside gene matches: 2. The CDR3 is made up of 15 amino acids. CDR3: CASSLGTGDTGELFF. As DNA, the CDR3 is TGCGCCAGCAGCTTGGGGACAGGTGACACCGGGGAGCTGTTTTTT.